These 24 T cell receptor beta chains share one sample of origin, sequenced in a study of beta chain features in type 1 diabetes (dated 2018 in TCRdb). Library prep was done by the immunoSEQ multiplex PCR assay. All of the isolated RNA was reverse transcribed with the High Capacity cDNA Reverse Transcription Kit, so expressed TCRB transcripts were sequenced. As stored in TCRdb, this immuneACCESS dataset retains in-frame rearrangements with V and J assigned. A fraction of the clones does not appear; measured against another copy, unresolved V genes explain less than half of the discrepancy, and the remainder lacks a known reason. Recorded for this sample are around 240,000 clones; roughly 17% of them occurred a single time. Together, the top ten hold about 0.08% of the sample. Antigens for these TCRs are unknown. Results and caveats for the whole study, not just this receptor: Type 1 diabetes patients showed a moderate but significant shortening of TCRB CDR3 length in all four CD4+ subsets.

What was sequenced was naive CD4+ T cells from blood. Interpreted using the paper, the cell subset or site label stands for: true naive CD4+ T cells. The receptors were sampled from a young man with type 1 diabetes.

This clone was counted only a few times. DNA of the CDR3: TGTGCCAGCAGTGAGTTGCGGGATACGCAGTATTTT. Encoded protein: CASSELRDTQYF. The chain employs TRBV25-1 and TRBJ2-3; D is unresolved. Trimming left V 3 bases short and J 6 bases short, with 7 bases between. This CDR3 has 12 residues. Germline loops: CDR1 MGHDK, CDR2 SYGVNS.

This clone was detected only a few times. The CDR3 spells CASSWKGQGSPNYGYTF. The CDR3, as DNA: TGTGCCAGCAGTTGGAAGGGACAGGGGTCCCCTAACTATGGCTACACCTTC. This chain joins TRBV28 and TRBJ1-2; 10 bases are shared with TRBD1. The junction had 8 bases not matched to a gene; V was cut back by 4 bases and J by 0 bases. Germline V CDR1 and CDR2: MDHEN, SYDVKM. CDR3 length: 17 residues.

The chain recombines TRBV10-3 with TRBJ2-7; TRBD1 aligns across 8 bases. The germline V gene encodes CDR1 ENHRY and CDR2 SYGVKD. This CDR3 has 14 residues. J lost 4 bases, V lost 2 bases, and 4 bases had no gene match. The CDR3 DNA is TGTGCCATCAGTGAGCAGGGGGCAACGTACGAGCAGTACTTC. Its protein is CAISEQGATYEQYF.

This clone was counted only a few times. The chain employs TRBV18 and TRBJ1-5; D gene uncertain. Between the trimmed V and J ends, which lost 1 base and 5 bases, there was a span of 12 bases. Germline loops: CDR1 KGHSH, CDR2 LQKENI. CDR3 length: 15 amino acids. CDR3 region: CASSPRANKDQPQHF. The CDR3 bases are TGTGCCAGCTCACCACGGGCTAACAAGGATCAGCCCCAGCATTTT.

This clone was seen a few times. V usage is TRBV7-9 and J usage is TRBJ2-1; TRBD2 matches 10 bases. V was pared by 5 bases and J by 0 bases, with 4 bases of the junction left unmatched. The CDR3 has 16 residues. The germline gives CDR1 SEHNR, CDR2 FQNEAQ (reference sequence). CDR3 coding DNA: TGTGCCAGCAGCCCCTTAGCGGGAGGCTCCTACAATGAGCAGTTCTTC. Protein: CASSPLAGGSYNEQFF.

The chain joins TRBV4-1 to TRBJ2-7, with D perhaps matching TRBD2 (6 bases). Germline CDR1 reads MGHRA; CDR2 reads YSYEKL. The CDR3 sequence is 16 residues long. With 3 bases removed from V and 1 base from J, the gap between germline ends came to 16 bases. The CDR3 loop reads CASSHSPREMSYEQYF. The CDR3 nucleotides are TGCGCCAGCAGCCATTCCCCCCGGGAGATGTCCTACGAGCAGTACTTC.

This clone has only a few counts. The CDR3: CASSARVMNTEAFF. In DNA, the CDR3 is TGTGCCAGCAGTGCCAGGGTCATGAACACTGAAGCTTTCTTT. V gene TRBV2 combines with J gene TRBJ1-1, with D possibly matching TRBD1 (5 bases). The CDR3 consists of 14 residues. The germline CDR1 and CDR2 sequences are SNHLY and FYNNEI. V was shortened by 4 bases and J by 0 bases, with 9 bases between the two germline ends. Supplemented by reference TRBV2 and TRBJ1-1, the full variable domain reads EPEVTQTPSHQVTQMGQEVILRCVPISNHLYFYWYRQILGQKVEFLVSFYNNEISEKSEIFDDQFSVERPDGSNFTLKIRSTKLEDSAMYFCASSARVMNTEAFFGQGTRLTVV.

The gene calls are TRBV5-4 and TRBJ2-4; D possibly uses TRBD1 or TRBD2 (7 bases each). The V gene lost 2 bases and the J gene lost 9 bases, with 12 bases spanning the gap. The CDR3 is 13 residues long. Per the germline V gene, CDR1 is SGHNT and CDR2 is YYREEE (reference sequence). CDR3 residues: CASSLDREGIQYF. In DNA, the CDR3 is TGTGCCAGCAGCTTAGACAGGGAGGGCATTCAGTACTTC.

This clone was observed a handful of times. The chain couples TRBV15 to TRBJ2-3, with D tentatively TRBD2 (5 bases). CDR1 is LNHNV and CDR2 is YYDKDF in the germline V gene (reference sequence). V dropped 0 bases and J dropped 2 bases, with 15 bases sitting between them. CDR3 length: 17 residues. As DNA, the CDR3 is TGTGCCACCAGCAGAGATGTGGCGGGTCGGACCACAGATACGCAGTATTTT. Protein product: CATSRDVAGRTTDTQYF.

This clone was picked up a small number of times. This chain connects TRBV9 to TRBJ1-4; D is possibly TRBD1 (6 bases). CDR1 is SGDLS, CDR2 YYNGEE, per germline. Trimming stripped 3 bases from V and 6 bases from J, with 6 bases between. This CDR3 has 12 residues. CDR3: CASSGTDEKLFF. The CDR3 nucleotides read TGTGCCAGCAGCGGGACAGATGAAAAACTGTTTTTT.

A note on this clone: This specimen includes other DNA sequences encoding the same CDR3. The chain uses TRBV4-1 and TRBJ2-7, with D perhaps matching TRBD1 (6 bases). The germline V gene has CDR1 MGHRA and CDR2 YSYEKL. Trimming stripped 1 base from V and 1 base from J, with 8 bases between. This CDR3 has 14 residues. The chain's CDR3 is CASSQVGQSYEQYF. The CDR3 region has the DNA TGCGCCAGCAGCCAAGTTGGACAGTCCTACGAGCAGTACTTC.

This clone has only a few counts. The CDR3 here is CASINPVAGGMNTEAFF. CDR3 DNA: TGTGCCAGCATCAACCCCGTGGCAGGGGGTATGAACACTGAAGCTTTCTTT. The V call is TRBV7-9, the J call TRBJ1-1; TRBD1 aligns across 7 bases. This CDR3 region has 17 residues. Germline CDR1 SEHNR, CDR2 FQNEAQ (reference sequence). V lost 7 bases and J lost 0; bases outside the gene matches: 14.

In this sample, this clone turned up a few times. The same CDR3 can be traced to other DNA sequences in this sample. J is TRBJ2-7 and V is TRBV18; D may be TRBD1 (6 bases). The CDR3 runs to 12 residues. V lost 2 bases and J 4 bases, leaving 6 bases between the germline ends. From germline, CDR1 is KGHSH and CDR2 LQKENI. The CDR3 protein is CASSPDRYEQYF. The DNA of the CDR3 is TGTGCCAGCTCACCAGACAGGTACGAGCAGTACTTC.

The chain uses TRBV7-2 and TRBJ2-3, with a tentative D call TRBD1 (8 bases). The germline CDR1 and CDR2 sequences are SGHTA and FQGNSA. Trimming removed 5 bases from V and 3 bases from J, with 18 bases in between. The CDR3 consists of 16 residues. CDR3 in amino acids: CASSPRDRGGTDTQYF. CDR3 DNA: TGTGCCAGCAGCCCAAGAGACAGGGGAGGGACAGATACGCAGTATTTT. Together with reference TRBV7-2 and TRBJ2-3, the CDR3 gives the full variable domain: GAGVSQSPSNKVTEKGKDVELRCDPISGHTALYWYRQSLGQGLEFLIYFQGNSAPDKSGLPSDRFSAERTGGSVSTLTIQRTQQEDSAVYLCASSPRDRGGTDTQYFGPGTRLTVL.

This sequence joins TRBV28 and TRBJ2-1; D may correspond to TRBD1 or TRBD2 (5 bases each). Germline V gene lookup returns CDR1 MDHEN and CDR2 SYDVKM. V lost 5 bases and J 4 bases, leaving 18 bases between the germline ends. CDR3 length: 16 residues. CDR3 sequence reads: CASSLTTAGTYNEQFF. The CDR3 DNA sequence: TGTGCCAGCAGTCTCACCACGGCAGGGACGTACAATGAGCAGTTCTTC. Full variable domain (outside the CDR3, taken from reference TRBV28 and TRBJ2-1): DVKVTQSSRYLVKRTGEKVFLECVQDMDHENMFWYRQDPGLGLRLIYFSYDVKMKEKGDIPEGYSVSREKKERFSLILESASTNQTSMYLCASSLTTAGTYNEQFFGPGTRLTVL.

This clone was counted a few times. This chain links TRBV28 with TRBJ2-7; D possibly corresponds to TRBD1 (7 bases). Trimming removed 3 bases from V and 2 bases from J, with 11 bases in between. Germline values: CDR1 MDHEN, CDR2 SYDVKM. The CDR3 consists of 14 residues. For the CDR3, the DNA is TGTGCCAGCAGTTTGGGGGGACAGCCCTACGAGCAGTACTTC. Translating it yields CASSLGGQPYEQYF.

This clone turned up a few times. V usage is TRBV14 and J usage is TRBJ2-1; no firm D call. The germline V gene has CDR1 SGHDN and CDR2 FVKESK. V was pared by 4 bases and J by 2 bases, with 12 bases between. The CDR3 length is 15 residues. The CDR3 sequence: CASSPVSPPYNEQFF. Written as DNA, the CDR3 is TGTGCCAGCAGCCCTGTTTCTCCACCCTACAATGAGCAGTTCTTC.

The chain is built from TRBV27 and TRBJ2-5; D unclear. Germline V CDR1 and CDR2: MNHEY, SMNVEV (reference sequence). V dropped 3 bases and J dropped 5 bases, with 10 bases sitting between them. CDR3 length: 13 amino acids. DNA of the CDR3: TGTGCCAGCAGTTTGACCCAGGTGGAGACCCAGTACTTC. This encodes CASSLTQVETQYF.

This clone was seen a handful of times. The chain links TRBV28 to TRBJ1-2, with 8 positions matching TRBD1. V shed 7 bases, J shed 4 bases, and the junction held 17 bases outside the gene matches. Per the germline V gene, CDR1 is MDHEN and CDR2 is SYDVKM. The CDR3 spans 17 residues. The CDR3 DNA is TGTGCCAGCACCCTGGTGGGTGGGACAGGCAACATCTATGGCTACACCTTC. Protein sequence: CASTLVGGTGNIYGYTF.

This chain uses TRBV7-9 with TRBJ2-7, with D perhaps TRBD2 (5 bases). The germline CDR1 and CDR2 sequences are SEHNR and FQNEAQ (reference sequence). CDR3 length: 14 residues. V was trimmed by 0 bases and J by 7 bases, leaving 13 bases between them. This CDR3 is CASSLANGRWEQYF. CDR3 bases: TGTGCCAGCAGCTTAGCGAATGGGAGATGGGAGCAGTACTTC.

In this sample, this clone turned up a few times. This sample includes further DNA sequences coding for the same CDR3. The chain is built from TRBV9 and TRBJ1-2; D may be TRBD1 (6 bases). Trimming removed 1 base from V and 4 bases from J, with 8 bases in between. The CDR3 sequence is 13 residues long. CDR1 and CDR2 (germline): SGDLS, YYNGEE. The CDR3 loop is CASSVQGTYGYTF. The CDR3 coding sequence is TGTGCCAGCAGCGTACAGGGGACCTATGGCTACACCTTC.

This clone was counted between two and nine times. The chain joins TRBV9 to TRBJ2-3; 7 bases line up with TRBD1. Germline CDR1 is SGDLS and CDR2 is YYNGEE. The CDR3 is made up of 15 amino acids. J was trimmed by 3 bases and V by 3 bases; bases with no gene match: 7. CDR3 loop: CASSATGQVTDTQYF. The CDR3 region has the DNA TGTGCCAGCAGCGCGACAGGGCAAGTAACAGATACGCAGTATTTT.

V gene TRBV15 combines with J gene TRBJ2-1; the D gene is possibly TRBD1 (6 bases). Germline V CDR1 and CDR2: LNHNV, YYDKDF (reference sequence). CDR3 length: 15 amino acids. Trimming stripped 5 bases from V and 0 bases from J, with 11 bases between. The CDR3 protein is CATSLGQSSYNEQFF. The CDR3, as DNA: TGTGCCACCAGCCTAGGACAGAGCTCCTACAATGAGCAGTTCTTC.

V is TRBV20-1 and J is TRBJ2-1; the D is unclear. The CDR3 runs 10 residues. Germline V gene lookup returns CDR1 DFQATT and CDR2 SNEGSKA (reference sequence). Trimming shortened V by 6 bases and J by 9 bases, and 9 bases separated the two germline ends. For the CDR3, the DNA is TGCAGTGCCCCCGCACTTGAGCAGTTCTTC. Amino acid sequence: CSAPALEQFF.